This entry lists 22 T cell receptor beta chains sequenced from one sample in a study of PD-L1 blockade in urothelial cancer. Profiling relied on immunoSEQ multiplex PCR, and the TCRdb table lists in-frame clones only, not all of them. This sample has about 43,000 clones; roughly 91% occur once, and the top ten carry less than 15%. The source material was PBMCs, sampled around atezolizumab (anti-PD-L1) treatment. The receptors shown here come from an older woman with urothelial cancer.

The chain uses TRBV19 and TRBJ2-2, with D perhaps matching TRBD1 (6 bases). V was trimmed by 6 bases and J by 7 bases, leaving 12 bases between them. The germline V gene encodes CDR1 LNHDA and CDR2 SQIVND (reference sequence). The CDR3 is 13 residues long. The CDR3 here is CASSSGAGGELFF. DNA of the CDR3: TGTGCCAGTAGCTCAGGGGCTGGCGGGGAGCTGTTTTTT. Full variable domain (remainder filled in from reference TRBV19 and TRBJ2-2): DGGITQSPKYLFRKEGQNVTLSCEQNLNHDAMYWYRQDPGQGLRLIYYSQIVNDFQKGDIAEGYSVSREKKESFPLTVTSAQKNPTAFYLCASSSGAGGELFFGEGSRLTVL.

This clone was found a few times. The rearrangement links TRBV5-6 to TRBJ2-3; D is ambiguous. The CDR3 runs to 11 residues. Germline V gene sequence: CDR1 SGHDT, CDR2 YYEEEE. The germline V and J ends were trimmed by 3 bases and 7 bases, with 6 bases remaining between them. CDR3 amino acids: CASSYDNTQYF. CDR3 sequence (DNA): TGTGCCAGCAGCTACGACAATACGCAGTATTTT.

A single count supports this clone. The genes are TRBV15 and TRBJ2-3, with D possibly TRBD2 on 5 matching bases. CDR1 is LNHNV, CDR2 YYDKDF, per germline (reference sequence). Trimming cost V 4 bases and J 1 base, with 12 bases left between them. The CDR3 has 15 amino acids. CDR3 in amino acids: CATSIYSVGTDTQYF. The CDR3 DNA is TGTGCCACCAGCATCTATAGCGTTGGCACAGATACGCAGTATTTT.

The CDR3 DNA reads as TGTGCCAGTAGTAAGTTATTCGGGAGGGAAGAGACCCAGTACTTC. As protein: CASSKLFGREETQYF. The chain couples TRBV19 to TRBJ2-5, with 8 nucleotides matching TRBD2. There are 15 residues in the CDR3. From germline, CDR1 is LNHDA and CDR2 SQIVND (reference sequence). V dropped 4 bases and J dropped 3; count of bases not matched to a gene: 7.

This clone was found a few times. This chain connects TRBV2 to TRBJ2-7; 7 nucleotides line up with TRBD2. V was pared by 9 bases and J by 2 bases, with 10 bases of the junction left unmatched. CDR1 SNHLY and CDR2 FYNNEI come from the germline V gene. The CDR3 spans 14 residues. CDR3 sequence reads: CARGGLSSAYEQYF. CDR3 bases: TGTGCCAGGGGGGGACTATCCTCAGCCTACGAGCAGTACTTC.

The chain couples TRBV28 to TRBJ2-2, with D possibly matching TRBD2 (5 bases). Germline values: CDR1 MDHEN, CDR2 SYDVKM. The CDR3 contains 13 residues. V was pared by 5 bases and J by 8 bases, with 12 bases between. CDR3 sequence: CASSLTRAGELFF. The DNA of the CDR3 is TGTGCCAGCAGTCTAACGAGGGCTGGGGAGCTGTTTTTT.

This sequence joins TRBV13 and TRBJ1-2, with a possible D match to TRBD1 (6 bases). The germline CDR1 and CDR2 sequences are PRHDT and FYEKMQ (reference sequence). The CDR3 has 13 residues. Between the trimmed V and J ends, which lost 8 bases and 8 bases, there was a span of 18 bases. The CDR3 nucleotides read TGTGCCAGCTCGCTGCGGGGGCGCGACGGCTACACCTTC. This gives the protein CASSLRGRDGYTF.

The chain combines TRBV27 with TRBJ2-4; D unresolved. Germline lookup yields CDR1 MNHEY and CDR2 SMNVEV (reference sequence). The CDR3 extends over 15 amino acids. V was shortened by 2 bases and J by 4 bases, with 12 bases between the two germline ends. The chain's CDR3 is CASSLGWATKNIQYF. Here the CDR3 DNA reads TGTGCCAGCAGTTTAGGTTGGGCGACAAAAAACATTCAGTACTTC.

The chain uses TRBV19 and TRBJ2-1, with 7 nucleotides matching TRBD1. This CDR3 has 13 amino acids. Per the germline V gene, CDR1 is LNHDA and CDR2 is SQIVND (reference sequence). The V and J ends lost 5 bases and 8 bases, in that order; junction bases with no gene match: 6. CDR3 DNA sequence: TGTGCCAGTAGTCCGGACAGGATCGATGAGCAGTTCTTC. Its protein product is CASSPDRIDEQFF.

This clone was observed once. The chain employs TRBV28 and TRBJ1-2; 9 bases align to TRBD1. Germline CDR1 reads MDHEN; CDR2 reads SYDVKM. This CDR3 spans 14 amino acids. With 5 bases clipped from V and 6 bases from J, the junction kept 7 bases outside the gene matches. This CDR3 is CASSTGTGHDGYTF. DNA for the CDR3: TGTGCCAGCAGTACCGGGACAGGGCACGATGGCTACACCTTC.

There are a few counts of this clone. The chain joins TRBV6-4 to TRBJ1-2; perhaps TRBD1 as D (6 bases). V lost 4 bases, J lost 0 bases, and 15 bases lay in between. Germline values: CDR1 MRHNA, CDR2 SNTAGT. The CDR3 is made up of 16 amino acids. This CDR3 reads CASSGSFGTPNYGYTF. In nucleotides, the CDR3 is TGTGCCAGCAGTGGCTCATTTGGGACACCTAACTATGGCTACACCTTC.

The chain employs TRBV27 and TRBJ1-4; weak D call: TRBD1 (5 bases). V dropped 3 bases and J dropped 7 bases, with 18 bases sitting between them. The CDR3 has 16 amino acids. In germline, CDR1 is MNHEY, CDR2 SMNVEV (reference sequence). CDR3: CASSFMGGVGAEKLFF. The CDR3 DNA reads TGTGCCAGCAGTTTTATGGGGGGGGTCGGCGCTGAAAAACTGTTTTTT.

This CDR3 reads CASSGLAGGIIANEQFF. CDR3 DNA sequence: TGCGCCAGCAGCGGGCTAGCGGGAGGGATTATTGCCAATGAGCAGTTCTTC. The chain uses TRBV5-1 and TRBJ2-1; 12 positions agree with TRBD2. The trim removed 4 bases at V and 6 bases at J, leaving 11 bases unmatched. CDR1 is SGHRS and CDR2 is YFSETQ in the germline V gene. This CDR3 has 17 amino acids.

Details on this clone: A junction boundary mismatches the germline segment, possibly from a read error. The CDR3 sequence: CAISQSPQGGLKTQYF. The CDR3 nucleotides are TGTGCCATCAGTCAGTCACCGCAGGGAGGGTTGAAGACCCAGTACTTC. The chain is built from TRBV10-3 and TRBJ2-5, with 7 bases matching TRBD2. The CDR3 consists of 16 residues. Germline values: CDR1 ENHRY, CDR2 SYGVKD.

This chain joins TRBV4-3 and TRBJ1-2; D is unresolved. CDR3 length: 18 residues. Germline lookup yields CDR1 LGHNA and CDR2 YSLEER. Trimming cost V 0 bases and J 4 bases, with 21 bases left between them. The CDR3 spells CASSQDPPDRLFGYGYTF. In nucleotides, the CDR3 is TGCGCCAGCAGCCAAGATCCCCCTGATAGACTCTTTGGCTATGGCTACACCTTC.

Only a few counts were recorded for this clone. This chain joins TRBV5-8 and TRBJ2-1; 8 bases fit TRBD2. V lost 2 bases, J lost 12 bases, and 4 bases stayed unmatched. The CDR3 consists of 12 residues. The germline gives CDR1 SGHTS, CDR2 YDEGEE. The CDR3 DNA sequence: TGTGCCAGCAGCTTCGTGAGCGGGGGGCAGTTCTTC. This codes for CASSFVSGGQFF.

The gene calls are TRBV6-7 and TRBJ2-7; 8 nucleotides align to TRBD2. TRBV6-7 qualifies as an ORF whose function is uncertain. There are 14 residues in the CDR3. Trimming cost V 2 bases and J 3 bases; bases outside gene matches: 3. The CDR3 nucleotides read TGTGCCAGCAGTTACGGCGGGAGGATCTACGAGCAGTACTTC. The encoded protein is CASSYGGRIYEQYF.

CDR3 nucleotide sequence: TGTGCCAGCAGCTTAGCGTCTCCAGGGGGCGCCTACGAGCAGTACTTC. Translated: CASSLASPGGAYEQYF. V is TRBV7-9 and J is TRBJ2-7; 8 bases line up with TRBD1. This CDR3 comprises 16 residues. V lost 0 bases, J lost 2 bases, and 6 bases stayed unmatched. The germline CDR1 and CDR2 sequences are SEHNR and FQNEAQ (reference sequence).

V is TRBV7-7 and J is TRBJ2-1, with 7 bases aligning to TRBD2. The germline V gene encodes CDR1 SSHAT and CDR2 FNYEAQ (reference sequence). V was pared by 2 bases and J by 10 bases, with 11 bases of the junction left unmatched. This CDR3 is built from 15 residues. In DNA, the CDR3 is TGTGCCAGCAGCTTAAGGGCGGGAGTATATGGAGAGCAGTTCTTC. Its protein product is CASSLRAGVYGEQFF.

This chain uses TRBV28 with TRBJ1-5; a possible D gene is TRBD1 (6 bases). V was cut by 5 bases and J by 4 bases, with 12 bases left in between. The CDR3 extends over 14 amino acids. Germline V lookup: CDR1 MDHEN, CDR2 SYDVKM. The CDR3 protein is CASSLGGANQPQHF. CDR3 bases: TGTGCCAGCAGTCTGGGGGGGGCGAATCAGCCCCAGCATTTT.

The V gene is TRBV29-1, the J gene TRBJ2-5; D possibly corresponds to TRBD1 (6 bases). V lost 2 bases, J lost 3 bases, and 19 bases lay in between. The V gene's germline CDR1 is SQVTM and CDR2 ANQGSEA. The CDR3 contains 16 residues. In DNA, the CDR3 is TGCAGCGTTGAAAGGGGAACACAGGGAGTTAAAGAGACCCAGTACTTC. Its translation is CSVERGTQGVKETQYF.

About this clone itself: The same CDR3 can be traced to other DNA sequences in this sample. The chain has TRBV5-1 and TRBJ2-7, with a tentative D call TRBD2 (6 bases). V was trimmed by 2 bases and J by 1 base, leaving 7 bases between them. The CDR3 is 13 residues long. Germline assignment: CDR1 SGHRS and CDR2 YFSETQ. In DNA, the CDR3 is TGCGCCAGCAGCTTAGCGGGTTCCTACGAGCAGTACTTC. It yields the protein CASSLAGSYEQYF.